The 26 T cell receptor beta chains reported below all come from one sample, sequenced in a study of blood T cells in healthy people across ages. A sample-barcoded 5' primer and a J-beta primer mix were used in a second PCR of roughly 6 to 11 cycles. MiXCR, run by TCRdb on the 5' RACE reads, gives a single entry per CDR3 protein. The profile shows about 1.8 million distinct CDR3 sequences, 49% of them singletons. The sequenced sample consisted of blood. The origin of the receptors is a woman between 40 and 55 years old in good health.

The J gene is TRBJ2-5, the V gene TRBV5-5; 7 bases are a match to TRBD2. This CDR3 comprises 18 residues. The germline V gene has CDR1 SGHKS and CDR2 YYEKEE (reference sequence). V gave up 2 bases and J gave up 3 bases; unmatched junction bases: 16. The CDR3 bases are TGTGCCAGCAGCTTTGTGGTGGGGCGAGCGGGGAACGAAGAGACCCAGTACTTC. Its translation is CASSFVVGRAGNEETQYF.

In this sample, this clonotype turned up a few times. The gene calls are TRBV20-1 and TRBJ2-7, with TRBD2 matching over 14 bases. The V gene's germline CDR1 is DFQATT and CDR2 SNEGSKA (reference sequence). The CDR3 has 14 residues. V trimming: 6 bases; J trimming: 2 bases; junction bases outside the gene matches: 3. CDR3: CSARLAGGTYEQYF. The CDR3 DNA follows: TGCAGTGCAAGACTAGCGGGGGGGACCTACGAGCAGTACTTC.

This clonotype was recorded once. The chain recombines TRBV11-2 with TRBJ1-2, with D perhaps matching TRBD1 (6 bases). Germline CDR1 and CDR2: SGHAT and FQNNGV. This CDR3 has 15 amino acids. V lost 0 bases and J lost 5, with 13 bases in between. CDR3 DNA: TGTGCCAGCAGCTTAGAAGACAGGACCTCGTATGGCTACACCTTC. Its translation is CASSLEDRTSYGYTF.

V usage is TRBV12-3 or TRBV12-4 and J usage is TRBJ1-5; 10 bases line up with TRBD1. V trimming: 7 bases; J trimming: 2 bases; junction bases outside the gene matches: 14. The CDR3 length is 18 residues. CDR3 bases: TGTGCCAGCACCCTGGACAGGGGGTCAGGTATGGGCAATCAGCCCCAGCATTTT. This translates into CASTLDRGSGMGNQPQHF.

The chain uses TRBV6-2 or TRBV6-3 and TRBJ1-4; a weak D match, TRBD1 (6 bases). CDR1 is MNHEY and CDR2 is SVGEGT in the germline V gene. The length of the CDR3 is 14 residues. Deletions cut 4 bases from V and 8 bases from J, with 14 bases between. The CDR3 loop is CASSWNRELEKLFF. For the CDR3, the DNA is TGTGCCAGCAGTTGGAACAGGGAATTGGAAAAACTGTTTTTT.

The rearrangement uses TRBV7-6 and TRBJ2-1, with D unresolved. This CDR3 contains 15 residues. Germline V gives CDR1 SGHVS, CDR2 FNYEAQ. The V gene lost 1 base and the J gene lost 4 bases, with 11 bases spanning the gap. CDR3 nucleotide sequence: TGTGCCAGCAGCTTAGAGGTCGGCGATTACAATGAGCAGTTCTTC. The encoded protein is CASSLEVGDYNEQFF.

The chain combines TRBV24-1 with TRBJ2-1; TRBD1 matches at 10 bases. Germline V gives CDR1 KGHDR, CDR2 SFDVKD. CDR3 length: 17 residues. The V gene end was trimmed by 5 bases and the J gene end by 0 bases; junction bases not matched to a gene: 6. Here the CDR3 DNA reads TGTGCCACCAGTGGGACAGGGGGAATAAGCTCCTACAATGAGCAGTTCTTC. Its protein is CATSGTGGISSYNEQFF.

The CDR3 nucleotides read TGTGCCAGCAGCCGTGGATCTATCGGCTACACCTTC. Translation: CASSRGSIGYTF. This sequence joins TRBV3-1 and TRBJ1-2; D is unclear. Trimming pared 4 bases from V and 8 bases from J, leaving 11 bases between. The length of the CDR3 is 12 residues. Germline CDR1 reads LGHDT; CDR2 reads YNNKEL (reference sequence).

The J gene is TRBJ2-1, the V gene TRBV5-1; 7 bases agree with TRBD2. V trimming: 1 base; J trimming: 7 bases; junction bases outside the gene matches: 11. CDR1 SGHRS and CDR2 YFSETQ come from the germline V gene. CDR3 length equals 16 residues. CDR3 protein: CASSLQGSGPQNEQFF. For the CDR3, the DNA is TGCGCCAGCAGCTTGCAAGGTAGCGGGCCTCAAAATGAGCAGTTCTTC.

The chain joins TRBV4-3 to TRBJ2-7, with a possible D match to TRBD1 (6 bases). CDR1 is LGHNA and CDR2 is YSLEER in the germline V gene. Between the trimmed V and J ends, which lost 0 bases and 7 bases, there was a span of 19 bases. This CDR3 is built from 16 residues. The CDR3 region is CASSQDGQGIGGEQYF. The CDR3 coding sequence is TGCGCCAGCAGCCAAGATGGGCAGGGGATCGGCGGGGAGCAGTACTTC.

The sample holds a few counts of this clonotype. The chain joins TRBV9 to TRBJ2-5; D gene ambiguous. The CDR3 is 16 residues long. Per germline, CDR1 SGDLS and CDR2 YYNGEE. V was shortened by 3 bases and J by 1 base, with 16 bases between the two germline ends. The DNA for the CDR3 is TGTGCCAGCAGCGAAGGTAGGAGAGGACCCCAAGAGACCCAGTACTTC. This sequence encodes CASSEGRRGPQETQYF.

About this clonotype itself: Because it lacks the conserved phenylalanine or tryptophan at the end, this CDR3 is likely a read error. The rearrangement links TRBV11-2 to TRBJ2-1; 9 nucleotides align to TRBD1. Matching the DNA end better, TRBJ2-7 makes the J call doubtful. This CDR3 is built from 15 residues. Germline-derived CDR1 and CDR2 are SGHAT and FQNNGV. The CDR3 sequence is CASSFLRTGANEQYS. The CDR3, as DNA: TGTGCCAGCAGCTTTCTCCGGACAGGGGCCAATGAGCAGTACTCC.

V is TRBV28 and J is TRBJ1-1, with D tentatively TRBD1 (6 bases). The germline gives CDR1 MDHEN, CDR2 SYDVKM. The CDR3 covers 12 residues. V lost 2 bases, J lost 11 bases, and 12 bases lay in between. As DNA, the CDR3 is TGTGCCAGCAGTTTACCCACAGGGTGGGCTTTCTTT. Translating it yields CASSLPTGWAFF.

A remark on this clonotype: A clone one base away is much larger, so this may be a read error. The chain employs TRBV29-1 and TRBJ2-3; D ambiguous. Per germline, CDR1 SQVTM and CDR2 ANQGSEA. V shed 3 bases and J shed 1 base, with 5 bases lying between them. The CDR3 runs 12 residues. The CDR3 is CSVDTGTDTQYF. CDR3 DNA sequence: TGCAGCGTTGACACCGGCACAGATACGCAGTATTTT.

The genes are TRBV29-1 and TRBJ1-2; 8 bases align to TRBD1. The V gene end was trimmed by 2 bases and the J gene end by 8 bases; junction bases not matched to a gene: 10. Germline CDR1 is SQVTM and CDR2 is ANQGSEA. The length of the CDR3 is 14 residues. In DNA, the CDR3 is TGCAGCGTTGAAATCCAGGGGGCTCCACGGGGCTACACCTTC. Its translation: CSVEIQGAPRGYTF.

A few counts support this clonotype. The chain employs TRBV28 and TRBJ2-5; D is undetermined. The CDR3 runs 12 residues. Per the germline V gene, CDR1 is MDHEN and CDR2 is SYDVKM. Trimming shortened V by 2 bases and J by 9 bases, and 10 bases separated the two germline ends. CDR3 loop: CASSLTNLPQYF. CDR3 coding DNA: TGTGCCAGCAGTTTAACCAATCTACCCCAGTACTTC.

This chain links TRBV28 with TRBJ2-5; D perhaps matches TRBD1 (6 bases). The CDR3 runs to 16 residues. The germline V and J ends were trimmed by 2 bases and 1 base, with 14 bases remaining between them. Germline CDR1 reads MDHEN; CDR2 reads SYDVKM. CDR3 sequence: CASSLGTTGVQETQYF. DNA of the CDR3: TGTGCCAGCAGTTTAGGAACGACAGGAGTCCAAGAGACCCAGTACTTC.

The rearrangement links TRBV4-3 to TRBJ2-7; 9 positions match TRBD1. Losses at the gene ends were 3 bases for V and 3 bases for J; bases not matched to a gene: 18. Germline V lookup: CDR1 LGHNA, CDR2 YSLEER. This CDR3 spans 19 amino acids. The CDR3 DNA follows: TGCGCCAGCAGCCATGCGCTCCCGGGACAGGGTTTGCTTGGCTACGAGCAGTACTTC. Amino acid sequence: CASSHALPGQGLLGYEQYF.

V and J are TRBV12-3 or TRBV12-4 and TRBJ2-5; D assignment may be TRBD1 or TRBD2 (5 bases each). The V end was cut by 6 bases, the J end by 2 bases, with 22 bases between. The CDR3 length is 17 residues. CDR3 in amino acids: CASRPWPQGATQETQYF. Here the CDR3 DNA reads TGTGCCAGCAGACCCTGGCCGCAGGGAGCGACGCAAGAGACCCAGTACTTC.

The chain combines TRBV20-1 with TRBJ2-3, with TRBD1 matching over 8 bases. The CDR3 consists of 16 residues. Per germline, CDR1 DFQATT and CDR2 SNEGSKA (reference sequence). The V gene end was trimmed by 7 bases and the J gene end by 5 bases; junction bases not matched to a gene: 17. CDR3 sequence (DNA): TGCAGTGTTTATGGACAGGGTCGGATGGTCGGAGATACGCAGTATTTT. Translation gives CSVYGQGRMVGDTQYF.

For this clonotype: This could be a read error, since a much larger clone is one nucleotide away. The rearrangement joins TRBV20-1 to TRBJ2-5; D is perhaps TRBD2 (7 bases). Germline V gene data show CDR1 as DFQATT and CDR2 as SNEGSKA (reference sequence). The V gene lost 6 bases and the J gene lost 4 bases, with 15 bases spanning the gap. The CDR3 runs 13 residues. The CDR3 bases are TGCAGTGCAATCGGAGGGGGGGGAGAGACCCAGTACTTC. It translates to CSAIGGGGETQYF.

The chain uses TRBV9 and TRBJ2-6; TRBD1 matches at 7 bases. The junction had 0 bases not matched to a gene; V was cut back by 0 bases and J by 3 bases. CDR1 and CDR2 from the germline V gene are SGDLS and YYNGEE. This CDR3 spans 15 amino acids. CDR3 region: CASSVGTGGANVLTF. The CDR3 DNA reads TGTGCCAGCAGCGTAGGGACAGGTGGGGCCAACGTCCTGACTTTC.

The chain carries TRBV20-1 and TRBJ2-3, with 16 bases lining up with TRBD2. V lost 3 bases, J lost 1 base, and 4 bases stayed unmatched. CDR3 length: 17 residues. Germline CDR1 and CDR2: DFQATT and SNEGSKA (reference sequence). CDR3 coding DNA: TGCAGTGCTAGGGGACTAGCGGGGGGGACCGGCACAGATACGCAGTATTTT. This encodes CSARGLAGGTGTDTQYF.

As DNA, the CDR3 is TGCGCCAGCAGCTTGCGCGGGGTGAGCAATGAGCAGTTCTTC. Encoded protein: CASSLRGVSNEQFF. This chain uses TRBV5-1 with TRBJ2-1; D possibly corresponds to TRBD2 (6 bases). CDR1 is SGHRS and CDR2 is YFSETQ in the germline V gene. Between the trimmed V and J ends, which lost 1 base and 6 bases, there was a span of 11 bases. The CDR3 is made up of 14 amino acids.

The rearrangement joins TRBV28 to TRBJ2-5; 9 nucleotides agree with TRBD2. Germline-derived CDR1 and CDR2 are MDHEN and SYDVKM. Germline trimming cut 1 base from V and 4 bases from J; bases unmatched to any gene: 7. The CDR3 totals 16 residues. The CDR3 DNA is TGTGCCAGCAGTTTATATCTCCTAGCGGGGACAGAGACCCAGTACTTC. Protein product: CASSLYLLAGTETQYF.

The chain is built from TRBV11-2 and TRBJ2-1; the D gene could be TRBD1 or TRBD2 (5 bases each). Germline CDR1 is SGHAT and CDR2 is FQNNGV. CDR3 length equals 12 residues. Trimming pared 5 bases from V and 14 bases from J, leaving 16 bases between. As DNA, the CDR3 is TGTGCCAGCAGCGCCTCGAGGGACCGGGAGTTCTTC. Translating gives CASSASRDREFF.